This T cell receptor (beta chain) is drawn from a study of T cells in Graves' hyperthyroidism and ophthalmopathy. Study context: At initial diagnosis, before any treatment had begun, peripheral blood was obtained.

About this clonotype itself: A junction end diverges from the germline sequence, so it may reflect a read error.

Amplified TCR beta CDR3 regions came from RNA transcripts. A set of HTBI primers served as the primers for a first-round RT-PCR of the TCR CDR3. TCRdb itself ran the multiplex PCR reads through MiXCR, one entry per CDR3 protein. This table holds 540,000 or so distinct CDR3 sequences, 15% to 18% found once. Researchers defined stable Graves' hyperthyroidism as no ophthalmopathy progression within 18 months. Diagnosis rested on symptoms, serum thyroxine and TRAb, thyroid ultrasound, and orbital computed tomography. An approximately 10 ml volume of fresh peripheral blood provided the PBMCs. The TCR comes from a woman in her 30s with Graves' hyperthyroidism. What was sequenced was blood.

CDR3 sequence reads: CASSPRGRGLEEYF. CDR3 coding DNA: TGTGCCAGCAGTCCACGTGGGAGAGGGCTCGAGGAGTACTTC. The rearrangement links TRBV27 to TRBJ2-7; D perhaps matches TRBD2 (5 bases). This CDR3 contains 14 residues. Germline V gives CDR1 MNHEY, CDR2 SMNVEV (reference sequence).